Here is one TCR beta chain with its context. Its antigen remains unidentified. One base away there is no much larger clone; base qualities are not given. Cut back by 6 bases and 6 bases, the V and J ends lie 18 bases apart. CDR3 length: 14 amino acids, cysteine to phenylalanine. Kept here is only the CDR3 DNA, which spans 42 bases and is read in frame from base 1. The germline V gene supplies CDR1 SNHLY and CDR2 FYNNEI. This sample was taken from a study of T cell changes during pregnancy in multiple sclerosis (dated by TCRdb to 2018 to 2020). Notes on the research overall: In women with multiple sclerosis, the researchers looked at how the T cell repertoire shifted as pregnancy progressed.

Libraries were prepared through the immunoSEQ multiplex PCR assay. Imported from immuneACCESS, the table was reduced by TCRdb to in-frame sequences with V and J called. These copies leave out some clones; in studies compared against another copy, an unresolved V gene accounts for under half, and the cause of the remainder is not known. The sample has approximately 100,000 clones on record, 92% of them singletons. The ten most abundant clones make up 0.75% to 0.95% of the sample. This TCR was recovered from a female donor with multiple sclerosis, enrolled in a pregnancy study. The material was peripheral blood, obtained after pregnancy. The chain is encoded by TRBV2 joined to TRBJ2-7; a weak D assignment points to TRBD1 (6 bases agree). The CDR3 amino acid sequence is: CASSSGTTLAEQYF. The sequenced DNA: TGTGCCAGCAGCTCCGGGACAACGCTGGCCGAGCAGTACTTC.